This T cell receptor (beta chain) originates from a study of cytomegalovirus exposure and HLA in healthy donors. Overall study context: The Caucasian-associated ancestry cluster contained about four fifths of the approximately 390 genotyped donors.

On this clone: Antigen unknown. Other DNA variants within this sample encode the same CDR3.

The CDR3 has 15 amino acids. J gave up 2 bases and V 6 bases, and 9 bases lay outside the gene matches. Per the germline V gene, CDR1 is MNHEY and CDR2 is SVGAGI. Overall study findings and caveats: In presence/absence analyses, roughly uniform sequencing depth across donors was assumed. Excluded: some indistinguishable V segments such as TRBV6-2 and TRBV6-3.

A multiplex PCR was run with 60 Vbeta primers and 13 Jbeta primers. Method: immunoSEQ multiplex PCR; TCRdb's copy keeps in-frame clones and lacks some. Altogether 98,000 or so clones are present, over 75% being singletons, with the ten largest covering approximately 5%. Sequenced material: PBMCs. The chain combines TRBV6-5 with TRBJ2-7; TRBD1 agrees at 8 bases. The sequence came from a woman aged 18-29 years in good health and CMV-seropositive. CDR3: CASSRPGRGPYEQYF. CDR3 nucleotides: TGTGCCAGCAGCAGACCAGGCAGGGGGCCCTACGAGCAGTACTTC.